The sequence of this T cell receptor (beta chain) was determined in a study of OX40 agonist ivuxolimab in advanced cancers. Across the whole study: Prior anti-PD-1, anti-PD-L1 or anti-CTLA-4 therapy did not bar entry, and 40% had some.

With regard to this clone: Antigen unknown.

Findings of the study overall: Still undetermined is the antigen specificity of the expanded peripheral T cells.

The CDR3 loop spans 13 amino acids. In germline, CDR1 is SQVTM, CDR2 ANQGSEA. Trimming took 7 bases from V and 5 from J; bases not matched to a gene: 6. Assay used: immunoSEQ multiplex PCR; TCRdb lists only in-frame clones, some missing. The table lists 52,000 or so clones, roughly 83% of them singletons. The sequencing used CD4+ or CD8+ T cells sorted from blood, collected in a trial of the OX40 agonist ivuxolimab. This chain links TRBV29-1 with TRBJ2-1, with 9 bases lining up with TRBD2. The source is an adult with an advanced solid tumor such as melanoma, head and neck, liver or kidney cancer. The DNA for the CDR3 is TGCAGCGCAGCTAGGACTAGCGACAATGAGCAGTTCTTC. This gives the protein CSAARTSDNEQFF.